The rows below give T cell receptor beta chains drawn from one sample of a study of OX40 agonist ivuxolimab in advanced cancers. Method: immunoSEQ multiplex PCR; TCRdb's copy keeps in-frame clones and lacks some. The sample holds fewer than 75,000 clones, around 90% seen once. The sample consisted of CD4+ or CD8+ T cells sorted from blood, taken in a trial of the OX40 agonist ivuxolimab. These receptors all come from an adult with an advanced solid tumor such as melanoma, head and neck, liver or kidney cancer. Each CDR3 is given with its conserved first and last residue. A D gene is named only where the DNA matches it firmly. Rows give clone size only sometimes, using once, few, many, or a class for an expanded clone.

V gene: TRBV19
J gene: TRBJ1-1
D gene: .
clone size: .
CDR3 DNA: TGTGCCAGTAGTATCGGTCTGGGTAGGTCTGGAGCTTTCTTT
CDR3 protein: CASSIGLGRSGAFF

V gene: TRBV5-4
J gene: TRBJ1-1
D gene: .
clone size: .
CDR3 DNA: TGTGCCAGCAGCCTACCCATAGGATCGGGCAACACTGAAGCTTTCTTT
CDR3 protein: CASSLPIGSGNTEAFF

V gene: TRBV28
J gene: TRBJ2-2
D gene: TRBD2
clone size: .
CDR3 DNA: TGTGCCAGCAGTTCCCCAGGACTAGCGGGGAACACCGGGGAGCTGTTTTTT
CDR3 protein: CASSSPGLAGNTGELFF

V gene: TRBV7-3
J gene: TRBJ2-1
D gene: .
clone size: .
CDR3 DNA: TGTGCCAGCAGCTTAACGGGTCCAAGGGGCTACAATGAGCAGTTCTTC
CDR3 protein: CASSLTGPRGYNEQFF

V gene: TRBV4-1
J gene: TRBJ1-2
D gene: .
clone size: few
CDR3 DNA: TGCGCCAGCAGCCAGGGGGGAGGCTACACCTTC
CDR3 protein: CASSQGGGYTF

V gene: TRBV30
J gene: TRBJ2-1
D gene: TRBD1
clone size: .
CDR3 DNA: TGTGCCTGGCGGACAGGCCGCAACAATGAGCAGTTCTTC
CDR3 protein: CAWRTGRNNEQFF

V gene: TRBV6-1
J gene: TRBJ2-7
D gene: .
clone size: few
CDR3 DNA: TGTGCCAGCACCTTGAGGGGGGGGTCAGTCTACGAGCAGTACTTC
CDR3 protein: CASTLRGGSVYEQYF

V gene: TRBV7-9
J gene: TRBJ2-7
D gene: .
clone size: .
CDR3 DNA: TGTGCCAGCAGCTTAGCCCCCGTCGGGGCAGGGGAGCAGTACTTC
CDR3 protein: CASSLAPVGAGEQYF

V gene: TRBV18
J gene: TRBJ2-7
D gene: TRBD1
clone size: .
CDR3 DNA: TGTGCCAGCTCACGAGACAGGGCATCCCACGAGCAGTACTTC
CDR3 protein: CASSRDRASHEQYF

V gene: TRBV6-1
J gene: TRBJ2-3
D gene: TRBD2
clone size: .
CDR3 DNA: TGTGCCAGCAGTCTGGGGGCTAGCGGGGGGGATACGCAGTATTTT
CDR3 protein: CASSLGASGGDTQYF

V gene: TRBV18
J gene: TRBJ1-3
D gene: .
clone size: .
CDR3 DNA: TGTGCCAGCTCACCCGGGGGCCAGGGAACTGGAAACACCATATATTTT
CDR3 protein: CASSPGGQGTGNTIYF

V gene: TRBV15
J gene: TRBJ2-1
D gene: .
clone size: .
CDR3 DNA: TGTGCCACCAGCAGCTACAATGAGCAGTTCTTC
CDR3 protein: CATSSYNEQFF

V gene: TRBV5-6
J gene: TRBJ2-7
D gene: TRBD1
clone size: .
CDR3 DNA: TGTGCCAGCAACAGCCCGGGACAGGGTGACGAGCAGTACTTC
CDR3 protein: CASNSPGQGDEQYF

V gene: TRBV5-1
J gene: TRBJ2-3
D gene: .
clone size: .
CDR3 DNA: TGCGCCAGCAGCTTGCAACCAGGGCCTAGCACAGATACGCAGTATTTT
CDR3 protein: CASSLQPGPSTDTQYF

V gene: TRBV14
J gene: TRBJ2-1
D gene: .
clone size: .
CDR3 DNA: TGTGCCAGCAGCCATCTCCAGGGCAATGAGCAGTTCTTC
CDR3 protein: CASSHLQGNEQFF

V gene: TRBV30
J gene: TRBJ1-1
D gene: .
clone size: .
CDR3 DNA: TGTGCCTGGAGTGTTTCCAGGGACACTGAAGCTTTCTTT
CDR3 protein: CAWSVSRDTEAFF

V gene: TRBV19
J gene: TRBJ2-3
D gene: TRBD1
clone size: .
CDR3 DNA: TGTGCCAGTAGTCCTTACCGGGACAGCCTTCGGAGAGATACGCAGTATTTT
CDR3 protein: CASSPYRDSLRRDTQYF

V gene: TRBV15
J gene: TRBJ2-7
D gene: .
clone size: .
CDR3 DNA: TGTGCCACCAGCAGAGATCTCCCGACAGCCGAGCAGTACTTC
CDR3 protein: CATSRDLPTAEQYF

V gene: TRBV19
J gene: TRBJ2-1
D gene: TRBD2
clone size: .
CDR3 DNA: TGTGCCAGTAGTAGGGGGAGCGGGAGCGGTAGGAGTGAGCAGTTCTTC
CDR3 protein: CASSRGSGSGRSEQFF

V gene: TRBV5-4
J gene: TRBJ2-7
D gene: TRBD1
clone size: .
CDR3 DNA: TGTGCCAGCAGCGGCGGGACAGGGGTAGGGTACGAGCAGTACTTC
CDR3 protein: CASSGGTGVGYEQYF

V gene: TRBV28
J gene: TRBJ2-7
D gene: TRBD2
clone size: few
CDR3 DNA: TGTGCCAGCAGAAAGGGACTAGGGGTCTACGAGCAGTACTTC
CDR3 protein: CASRKGLGVYEQYF

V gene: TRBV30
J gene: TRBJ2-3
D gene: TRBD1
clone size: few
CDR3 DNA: TGTGCCTGGAGAACAAAACGCGGACAGGGTATTTTTCCAGATACGCAGTATTTT
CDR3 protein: CAWRTKRGQGIFPDTQYF

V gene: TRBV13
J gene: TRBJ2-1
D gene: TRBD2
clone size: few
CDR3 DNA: TGTGCCAGCATCAGACTAGCCGGCGCCAATGAGCAGTTCTTC
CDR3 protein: CASIRLAGANEQFF

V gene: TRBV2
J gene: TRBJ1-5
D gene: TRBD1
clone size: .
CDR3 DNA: TGTGCCAGCCTTGGACAGGACAATCAGCCCCAGCATTTT
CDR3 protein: CASLGQDNQPQHF

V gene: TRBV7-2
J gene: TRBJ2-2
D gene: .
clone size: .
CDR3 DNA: TGTGCCAGCAGCTCGAGGGACTTTTTGAACACCGGGGAGCTGTTTTTT
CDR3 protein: CASSSRDFLNTGELFF

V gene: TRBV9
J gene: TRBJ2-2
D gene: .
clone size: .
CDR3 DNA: TGTGCCAGCAGCGCCCTGGTATCGAACACCGGGGAGCTGTTTTTT
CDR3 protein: CASSALVSNTGELFF

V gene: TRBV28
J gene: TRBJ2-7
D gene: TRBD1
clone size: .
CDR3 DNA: TGTGCCAGCACCGACAGGGTAAACGAGCAGTACTTC
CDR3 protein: CASTDRVNEQYF

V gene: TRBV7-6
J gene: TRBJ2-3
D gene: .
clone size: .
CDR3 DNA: TGTGCCAGCAGCTTAGGTGTCTTACCTACAGATACGCAGTATTTT
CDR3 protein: CASSLGVLPTDTQYF

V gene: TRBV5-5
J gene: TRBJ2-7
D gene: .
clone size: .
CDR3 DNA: TGTGCCAGCAGTTTATACAGGAGCTACTCGGGCTACGAGCAGTACTTC
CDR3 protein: CASSLYRSYSGYEQYF

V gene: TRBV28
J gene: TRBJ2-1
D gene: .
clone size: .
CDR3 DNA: TGTGCCAGCAGGAACCTGGGGAGCTGGAGAACCAACAATGAGCAGTTCTTC
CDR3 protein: CASRNLGSWRTNNEQFF

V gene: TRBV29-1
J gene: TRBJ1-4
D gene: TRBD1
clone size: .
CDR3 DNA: TGCAGCGTTTATTACGTGGACAGGGGTGAAAAACTGTTTTTT
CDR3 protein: CSVYYVDRGEKLFF

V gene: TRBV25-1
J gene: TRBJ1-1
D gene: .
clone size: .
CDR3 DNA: TGTGCCAGCATAGGGAGAAGAGCTCGAGGCACTGAAGCTTTCTTT
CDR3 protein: CASIGRRARGTEAFF

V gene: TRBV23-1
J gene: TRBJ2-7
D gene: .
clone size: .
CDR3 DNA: TGCGCCAGCAGTCAAAAAGGGCCTATGGGGGACGAGCAGTACTTC
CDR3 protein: CASSQKGPMGDEQYF

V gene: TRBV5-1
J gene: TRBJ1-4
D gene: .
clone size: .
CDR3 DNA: TGCGCCAGCAGCTTGGTGGGAACATTTGAAAAACTGTTTTTT
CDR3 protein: CASSLVGTFEKLFF

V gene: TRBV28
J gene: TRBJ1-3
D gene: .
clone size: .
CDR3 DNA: TGTGCCAGCAGTTTACGGGGGACCGCCTCTGGAAACACCATATATTTT
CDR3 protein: CASSLRGTASGNTIYF

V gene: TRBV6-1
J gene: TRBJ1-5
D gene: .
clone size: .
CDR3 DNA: TGTGCCAGCAGTGCACAGGACTATCAGCCCCAGCATTTT
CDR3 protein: CASSAQDYQPQHF

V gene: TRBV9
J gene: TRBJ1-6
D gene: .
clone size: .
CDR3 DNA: TGTGCCAGCAGCGTAGGCAGGGTTAATTCACCCCTCCACTTT
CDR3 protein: CASSVGRVNSPLHF

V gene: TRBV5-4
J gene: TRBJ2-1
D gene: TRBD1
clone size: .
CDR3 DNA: TGTGCCAGCAGCTATCAGGGACAGGGAAAAAATGAGCAGTTCTTC
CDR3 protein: CASSYQGQGKNEQFF

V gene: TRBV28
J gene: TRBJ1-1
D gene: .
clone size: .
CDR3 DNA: TGTGCCAGCAGTGGAGATGGGTTGGTGAACACTGAAGCTTTCTTT
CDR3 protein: CASSGDGLVNTEAFF

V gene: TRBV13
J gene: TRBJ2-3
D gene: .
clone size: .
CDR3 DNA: TGTGCCAGCAGCTTTAGGACAGCCCGTCCGGGTACGCAGTATTTT
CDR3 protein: CASSFRTARPGTQYF

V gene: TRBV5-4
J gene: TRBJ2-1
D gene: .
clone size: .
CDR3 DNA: TGTGCCAGCAGCTTGGACAGCGGGCGGTACAATGAGCAGTTCTTC
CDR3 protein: CASSLDSGRYNEQFF

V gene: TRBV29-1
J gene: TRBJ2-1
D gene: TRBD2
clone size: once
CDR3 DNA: TGCAGCGTCACCCTTAGCGGGCACCCTTACAATGAGCAGTTCTTC
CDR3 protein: CSVTLSGHPYNEQFF

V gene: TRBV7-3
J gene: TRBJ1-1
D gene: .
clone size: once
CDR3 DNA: TGTGCCAGCAGCTTCGACCCGTGGACTGAAGCTTTCTTT
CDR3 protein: CASSFDPWTEAFF

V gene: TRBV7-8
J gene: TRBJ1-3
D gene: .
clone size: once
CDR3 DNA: TGTGCCAGCAGCCCTATCGCTGGAAACACCATATATTTT
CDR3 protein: CASSPIAGNTIYF

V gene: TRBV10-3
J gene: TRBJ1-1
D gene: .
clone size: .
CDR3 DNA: TGTGCCATCAGTGCGACAGGGAACACTGAAGCTTTCTTT
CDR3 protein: CAISATGNTEAFF